This T cell receptor (beta chain) emerged from a study of T cell clonotyping in hematopoietic cell transplantation. In the study overall: Recipient samples before transplant were obtained post-cytoreduction. Findings and limits, study-wide: Without cell sorting, CD4 versus CD8 contributions remain unresolved. Few recipient clonotypes overlapped donors; over 95% were de novo at given depth.

Comments on this clone: What it binds is unknown.

The time point is: recipient sample about 28 days before transplant, after cytoreduction. Samples: about 28 days before transplant, then days 30, 100 and 180 after. The table came from immunoSEQ multiplex PCR; TCRdb's copy has only in-frame clones and leaves some out. The data show 25,000 to 30,000 clones, roughly 91% seen once. CDR3 length: 13 residues. V shed 7 bases, J shed 3 bases, and the junction held 2 bases outside the gene matches. Germline V gene sequence: CDR1 WSHSY, CDR2 SAAADI. The J gene is TRBJ2-2, the V gene TRBV10-2; 7 nucleotides match TRBD1. The receptor's source is a man aged 45-60 years with acute myeloid leukemia. Some clones in this sample may be carry-over from other donors' samples. Sequencing used peripheral blood mononuclear cells, obtained before stem cell transplant. The DNA of the CDR3 is TGCGCCAGCAAGCAGGGGGACACCGGGGAGCTGTTTTTT. Encoded protein: CASKQGDTGELFF.